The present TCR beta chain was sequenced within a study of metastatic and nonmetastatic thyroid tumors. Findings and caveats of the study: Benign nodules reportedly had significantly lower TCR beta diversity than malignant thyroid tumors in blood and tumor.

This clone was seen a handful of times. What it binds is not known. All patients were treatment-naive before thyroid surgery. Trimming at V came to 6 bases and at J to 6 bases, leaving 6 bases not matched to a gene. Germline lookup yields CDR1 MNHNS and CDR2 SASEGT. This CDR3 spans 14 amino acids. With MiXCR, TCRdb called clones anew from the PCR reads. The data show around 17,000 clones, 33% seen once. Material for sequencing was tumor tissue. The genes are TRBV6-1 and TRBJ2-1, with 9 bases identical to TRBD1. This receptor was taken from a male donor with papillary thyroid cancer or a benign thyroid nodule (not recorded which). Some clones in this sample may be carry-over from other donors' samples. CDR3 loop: CASREKTGGNEQFF. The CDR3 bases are TGTGCCAGCAGGGAAAAGACAGGGGGCAATGAGCAGTTCTTC.